The rows below give T cell receptor beta chains drawn from one sample of a study of beta chain features in type 1 diabetes. Sequenced by immunoSEQ multiplex PCR; TCRdb stores in-frame clones only, minus some. The table lists 620,000 or so clones, around 16% of them singletons. The sequencing input was naive CD4+ T cells from blood. The receptors were gathered from a man aged 18-30 years in good health. Each CDR3 is given with its conserved first and last residue. D genes are given only for firm matches. The size of a clone is reported for some rows only, either as once, few or many, or as a class for expanded clones.

size	V	J	D	DNA	CDR3
NA	TRBV19	TRBJ1-1	NA	TGTGCCAGTGCCTCCAGGGGCACTGAAGCTTTCTTT	CASASRGTEAFF
NA	TRBV6-5	TRBJ2-7	NA	TGTGCCAGCAGTGGGGCCTCCTACGAGCAGTACTTC	CASSGASYEQYF
few	TRBV9	TRBJ2-1	TRBD2	TGTGCCAGCAGCGTATTAGCGGGGAGCTCCTACAATGAGCAGTTCTTC	CASSVLAGSSYNEQFF
NA	TRBV7-8	TRBJ1-2	NA	TGTGCCAGCAGCTTAGTTATTTGGGCGCCGAACTATGGCTACACCTTC	CASSLVIWAPNYGYTF
few	TRBV4-1	TRBJ1-2	TRBD1	TGCGCCAGCAGCCAAGTATCGGGGACAGGGAGGGAGAGTGGCTACACCTTC	CASSQVSGTGRESGYTF
few	TRBV28	TRBJ1-6	NA	TGTGCCAGCAGGCCCCTTACGGGACCCCTCCACTTT	CASRPLTGPLHF
NA	TRBV11-2	TRBJ2-3	TRBD2	TGTGCCAGCAGCCCGGGACTAGCAGGCGCAGATACGCAGTATTTT	CASSPGLAGADTQYF
NA	TRBV18	TRBJ1-2	NA	TGTGCCAGCTCCCCGACAGAAAACTATGGCTACACCTTC	CASSPTENYGYTF
NA	TRBV9	TRBJ2-1	TRBD2	TGTGCCAGCAGCGTAGAACCAGCGGGAGGGAACAATGAGCAGTTCTTC	CASSVEPAGGNNEQFF
NA	TRBV29-1	TRBJ1-2	NA	TGCAGCGTTGGGAACTCCGGTGGCTACACCTTC	CSVGNSGGYTF
few	TRBV4-2	TRBJ2-7	NA	TGTGCCAGCAGCCAAGCTCAGCGTGGCTACGAGCAGTACTTC	CASSQAQRGYEQYF
few	TRBV28	TRBJ2-5	TRBD2	TGTGCCAGCAGTCAACAGGGTTGGTGGCGGGAGGAAAAAGAGACCCAGTACTTC	CASSQQGWWREEKETQYF
NA	TRBV7-3	TRBJ1-1	TRBD1	TGTGCCAGCAGCTTCCTCGACAGGGGGCCCCACACTGAAGCTTTCTTT	CASSFLDRGPHTEAFF
NA	TRBV18	TRBJ2-5	TRBD1	TGTGCCAGCTCACCGCCCGGGACAGGGTACGGTTCAGAGACCCAGTACTTC	CASSPPGTGYGSETQYF
few	TRBV4-1	TRBJ1-1	NA	TGCGCCAGCAGCCAAGTGTACGAGAACACTGAAGCTTTCTTT	CASSQVYENTEAFF
few	TRBV5-4	TRBJ2-5	TRBD2	TGTGCCAGCAGCTCTCGGACTAGCGGGAGGGGAGAGACCCAGTACTTC	CASSSRTSGRGETQYF